This T cell receptor (beta chain) was documented in a study of T cells in narcolepsy. V was clipped by 5 bases and J by 2 bases; unmatched bases: 7. Germline V lookup: CDR1 MNHNS, CDR2 SASEGT. The CDR3 extends over 15 amino acids. Data came from immunoSEQ multiplex PCR; TCRdb stores just in-frame clones and leaves some out. Seen here are some 33,000 clones, roughly 90% observed once, and the top ten hold 1% to 1.5%. What was sequenced was CD45RA- memory CD4+ T cells from PBMCs. This receptor was obtained from a human donor with narcolepsy. V and J are TRBV6-1 and TRBJ2-7; 9 bases line up with TRBD2. CDR3 nucleotides: TGTGCCAGCAGTCGAGCAGCGGGAGGCACCTACGAGCAGTACTTC. This translates into CASSRAAGGTYEQYF.